One and the same sample provided the 21 T cell receptor beta chains below, sequenced in a study of T-cell memory formation after mild COVID-19. TCRdb used MiXCR to reprocess the 5' RACE reads, holding one entry per CDR3 protein. The sample records 200,000 to 250,000 distinct CDR3 sequences, roughly 9.4% being singletons. Sequencing was performed on PBMCs or a T cell subset sorted from them (not recorded which). The source of these receptors is a man between 18 and 35 years old who had mild COVID-19 (a few samples of this study predate the infection). Cell type and time point are not known.

This clonotype has a handful of counts. The J gene is TRBJ1-2, the V gene TRBV2; no reliable D call. The germline V and J ends were trimmed by 4 bases and 8 bases, with 17 bases remaining between them. From germline, CDR1 is SNHLY and CDR2 FYNNEI. CDR3 size: 14 residues. The CDR3 sequence: CASSVDAGAPGYTF. CDR3 DNA: TGTGCCAGCAGTGTCGACGCCGGAGCTCCCGGCTACACCTTC.

This clonotype has a count of ten or more. The chain carries TRBV7-2 and TRBJ1-1, with 12 nucleotides matching TRBD1. V lost 4 bases, J lost 3 bases, and 15 bases stayed unmatched. The CDR3 spans 19 residues. CDR1 SGHTA and CDR2 FQGNSA come from the germline V gene. DNA of the CDR3: TGTGCCAGCAGCTCGTCCGGGACAGGGGGCAACCCGCTTTACACTGAAGCTTTCTTT. Its translation is CASSSSGTGGNPLYTEAFF.

This clonotype came up a few times. The J gene is TRBJ1-1, the V gene TRBV30; TRBD1 matches 8 bases. Germline CDR1 is GTSNPN and CDR2 is SVGIG (reference sequence). CDR3 length: 14 amino acids. J gave up 1 base and V 0 bases, and 1 base lay outside the gene matches. The CDR3 nucleotides are TGTGCCTGGAGTGTAGACAGGGGGAACACTGAAGCTTTCTTT. Its protein product is CAWSVDRGNTEAFF.

The gene calls are TRBV6-1 and TRBJ2-5; no reliable D call. CDR3 length equals 11 residues. V lost 7 bases and J lost 5, with 8 bases in between. Looked up from germline, CDR1 is MNHNS and CDR2 is SASEGT. Written as DNA, the CDR3 is TGTGCCAGCACAGGAAGGGAGACCCAGTACTTC. Translation gives CASTGRETQYF.

The table lists this clonotype with many counts. The V call is TRBV2, the J call TRBJ1-1; D is uncertain. CDR3 size: 14 residues. With 7 bases removed from V and 1 base from J, the gap between germline ends came to 13 bases. Germline V CDR1 and CDR2: SNHLY, FYNNEI. CDR3 sequence: CASNPGQQNTEAFF. The CDR3 bases are TGTGCCAGCAACCCCGGTCAGCAGAACACTGAAGCTTTCTTT.

This clonotype was observed a few times. This rearrangement joins TRBV4-1 to TRBJ2-1; 10 nucleotides align to TRBD2. V lost 3 bases to trimming and J lost 9 bases; unmatched junction nucleotides: 11. The germline CDR1 and CDR2 sequences are MGHRA and YSYEKL. The CDR3 is 16 residues long. In DNA, the CDR3 is TGCGCCAGCAGCCACCAGAAAGCGGGGGGGCGCGTTGAGCAGTTCTTC. The encoded protein is CASSHQKAGGRVEQFF.

This clonotype was counted only a few times. This chain uses TRBV27 with TRBJ2-7; no reliable D call. Germline CDR1 and CDR2: MNHEY and SMNVEV (reference sequence). Trimming shortened V by 3 bases and J by 1 base, and 13 bases separated the two germline ends. This CDR3 has 15 amino acids. DNA of the CDR3: TGTGCCAGCAGTTTTGTGGCCTCCAGATCCTACGAGCAGTACTTC. Its protein is CASSFVASRSYEQYF.

The gene calls are TRBV5-4 and TRBJ2-3; 7 positions agree with TRBD2. Germline V gene lookup returns CDR1 SGHNT and CDR2 YYREEE (reference sequence). V shed 2 bases, J shed 1 base, and the junction held 4 bases outside the gene matches. The CDR3 is 15 amino acids. The CDR3 here is CASSLTRGGTDTQYF. The CDR3 DNA reads TGTGCCAGCAGCTTAACACGGGGGGGCACAGATACGCAGTATTTT.

This clonotype was seen repeatedly, ten times or more. The chain combines TRBV7-9 with TRBJ2-2; tentatively, D is TRBD2 (5 bases). Germline V gene sequence: CDR1 SEHNR, CDR2 FQNEAQ (reference sequence). The CDR3 extends over 15 amino acids. The germline V and J ends were trimmed by 5 bases and 5 bases, with 15 bases remaining between them. CDR3 sequence reads: CASSAQLSGTGELFF. In nucleotides, the CDR3 is TGTGCCAGCAGCGCCCAGTTATCGGGGACCGGGGAGCTGTTTTTT.

The chain carries TRBV12-3 or TRBV12-4 and TRBJ2-5, with D possibly being TRBD2 (7 bases). The CDR3 is 17 residues long. The germline V and J ends were trimmed by 7 bases and 0 bases, with 21 bases remaining between them. CDR3 in amino acids: CASITLGGGADQETQYF. DNA for the CDR3: TGTGCCAGCATCACGCTCGGAGGGGGGGCGGACCAAGAGACCCAGTACTTC.

The rearrangement uses TRBV29-1 and TRBJ2-2; D gene ambiguous. V lost 3 bases to trimming and J lost 0 bases, with 5 bases between them. The CDR3 consists of 13 residues. Germline CDR1 is SQVTM and CDR2 is ANQGSEA. DNA of the CDR3: TGCAGCGTTGATGCGGCGAACACCGGGGAGCTGTTTTTT. Amino acids: CSVDAANTGELFF.

This clonotype has more than one count but fewer than ten. The chain links TRBV30 to TRBJ2-7; D might be TRBD1 (5 bases). V dropped 0 bases and J dropped 0 bases, with 18 bases sitting between them. CDR3 length: 17 amino acids. The V gene's germline CDR1 is GTSNPN and CDR2 SVGIG (reference sequence). The CDR3 nucleotides read TGTGCCTGGAGTGTACGACTTACAGGCCGGTACTCCTACGAGCAGTACTTC. Its protein product is CAWSVRLTGRYSYEQYF.

This clonotype was found a few times. The gene calls are TRBV14 and TRBJ2-5; D call uncertain. From germline, CDR1 is SGHDN and CDR2 FVKESK. The ends were cut back, 1 base at V and 1 base at J, with 10 bases in the middle. The CDR3 runs 15 residues. CDR3 nucleotide sequence: TGTGCCAGCAGCCAAGTGCCCTCGCGCCAAGAGACCCAGTACTTC. It yields the protein CASSQVPSRQETQYF.

The table lists this clonotype with a few counts. The chain employs TRBV5-1 and TRBJ2-5; unclear D gene. CDR3 size: 14 residues. In germline, CDR1 is SGHRS, CDR2 YFSETQ. The V end lost 4 bases, the J end lost 5 bases, and 15 bases lay between the germline ends. DNA of the CDR3: TGCGCCAGCAGCCTTGGAACAGATGAGGAGACCCAGTACTTC. Translation: CASSLGTDEETQYF.

The chain is built from TRBV15 and TRBJ1-1, with D unresolved. Trimming left V 0 bases short and J 3 bases short, with 2 bases between. The CDR3 loop spans 12 amino acids. Germline V gene sequence: CDR1 LNHNV, CDR2 YYDKDF (reference sequence). The CDR3 DNA reads as TGTGCCACCAGCAGAGACGACACTGAAGCTTTCTTT. The encoded protein is CATSRDDTEAFF.

The chain links TRBV20-1 to TRBJ1-3; D is unresolved. The V gene lost 0 bases and the J gene lost 0 bases, with 18 bases spanning the gap. CDR1 and CDR2 (germline): DFQATT, SNEGSKA (reference sequence). The CDR3 sequence is 18 residues long. In nucleotides, the CDR3 is TGCAGTGCTAGAGATTGGTCAACTTCGGCGGACTCTGGAAACACCATATATTTT. Amino acid sequence: CSARDWSTSADSGNTIYF.

The V and J genes are TRBV5-1 and TRBJ1-1; the D is unclear. The length of the CDR3 is 14 residues. V was clipped by 5 bases and J by 1 base, with 12 bases between them. The germline CDR1 and CDR2 sequences are SGHRS and YFSETQ. CDR3 region: CASSLETPNTEAFF. In DNA form, the CDR3 reads TGCGCCAGCAGTCTCGAAACACCGAACACTGAAGCTTTCTTT.

This clonotype was observed a few times. The chain carries TRBV7-2 and TRBJ1-1; 8 bases map to TRBD1. CDR1 SGHTA and CDR2 FQGNSA come from the germline V gene. The CDR3 runs 14 residues. The V gene end was trimmed by 5 bases and the J gene end by 10 bases; junction bases not matched to a gene: 12. The CDR3 spells CASSPPGQGILAFF. DNA for the CDR3: TGTGCCAGCAGCCCCCCCGGACAGGGAATTCTAGCTTTCTTT.

This clonotype turned up a few times. V usage is TRBV4-1 and J usage is TRBJ1-4, with 11 bases identical to TRBD1. The CDR3 is 14 residues long. Germline V gene lookup returns CDR1 MGHRA and CDR2 YSYEKL. Losses at the gene ends were 4 bases for V and 8 bases for J; bases not matched to a gene: 3. The CDR3 sequence is CASSPRDRGEKLFF. The CDR3 DNA sequence: TGCGCCAGCAGCCCAAGGGACAGGGGGGAAAAACTGTTTTTT.

This clonotype has at least ten counts. CDR3 sequence reads: CASSLNLNTEAFF. In DNA form, the CDR3 reads TGTGCCAGCAGTTTGAACCTGAACACTGAAGCTTTCTTT. V usage is TRBV28 and J usage is TRBJ1-1; no firm D call. The CDR3 totals 13 residues. Trimming pared 3 bases from V and 0 bases from J, leaving 5 bases between. Per germline, CDR1 MDHEN and CDR2 SYDVKM.

This clonotype has a count of ten or more. This rearrangement joins TRBV5-1 to TRBJ2-5; TRBD1 might be the D (5 bases). There are 13 residues in the CDR3. V gave up 0 bases and J gave up 5 bases, with 8 bases separating them. Germline CDR1 and CDR2: SGHRS and YFSETQ. This CDR3 is CASSLGGSETQYF. The CDR3 DNA reads TGCGCCAGCAGCTTGGGGGGCAGTGAGACCCAGTACTTC.